This T cell receptor beta chain was profiled in a study of tumor and adjacent non-tumor tissue in lung cancer. Study details: Histology: around twelve adenocarcinoma, 2 squamous cell carcinoma, 1 small cell lung cancer. Patients were aged about 30 to 85, roughly nine men and about 5 women, stage I to III. Findings and caveats of the study: TCR diversity was significantly greater in tumor than normal lung tissue. Normal lung showed higher cumulative top 100 clone frequency than tumor.

This sample's RNA came from whole unsorted tissue. Distant lung tissue was collected more than 3 cm away from the tumor edge. In regard to this clonotype: What it binds is unknown.

A modified ARM-PCR protocol with three rounds of nested PCR amplified TCRbeta. TCRdb re-called the multiplex PCR reads with MiXCR, one entry per CDR3 protein. The sample lists about 67,000 distinct CDR3 sequences; 65% to 80% were seen once. The CDR3 covers 14 residues. The germline V gene has CDR1 SGHAT and CDR2 FQDESV (reference sequence). Sequencing was performed on distant non-tumor lung tissue. This clonotype originated in a man between 60 and 75 years old with non-small cell lung cancer. The V call is TRBV11-1, the J call TRBJ2-5; no clear D. The CDR3 region has the DNA TGTGAAAACAGCAAAGACACGTACCAAGAGACCCAGTACTTC. This translates into CENSKDTYQETQYF.